The present T cell receptor (beta chain) was sequenced within a study of T cell changes during pregnancy in multiple sclerosis. Only in-frame clones appear in the TCRdb table, and some are missing; sequencing was by immunoSEQ multiplex PCR. The sample yields roughly 100,000 clones, 92% seen once. This clone was counted only a few times. V lost 3 bases, J lost 2 bases, and 11 bases lay in between. Per germline, CDR1 SEHNR and CDR2 FQNEAQ (reference sequence). The CDR3 contains 15 residues. This TCR came from a female donor with multiple sclerosis, enrolled in a pregnancy study. The specimen comprised peripheral blood, sampled after pregnancy. The J gene is TRBJ1-5, the V gene TRBV7-9; D is unresolved. The CDR3 is CASSLGGKGNQPQHF. In DNA form, the CDR3 reads TGTGCCAGCAGCTTGGGAGGGAAGGGCAATCAGCCCCAGCATTTT.